The 5 T cell receptor beta chains in this list originate from one sample, sequenced in a study of T cell repertoires in cytomegalovirus infection. Their antigens are not known. MiXCR, applied by TCRdb to the reads, yields one record per CDR3 protein. The top ten hold 41% of the sample, which has around 100,000 distinct CDR3 sequences, about 33% seen once. The specimen comprised CD8+ T cells from cultured PBMCs, sampled from culture after CMV antigen stimulation. Receptors were obtained from a human donor in good health (CMV status not recorded). Some clones in this sample may be carry-over from other donors' samples.

The DNA for the CDR3 is TGCGCCAGCAGCCAAGATATGAGACAGGGGTACGCTGAAGCTTTCTTT. Its protein is CASSQDMRQGYAEAFF. The rearrangement links TRBV4-1 to TRBJ1-1, with 8 bases lining up with TRBD1. This CDR3 contains 16 residues. CDR1 is MGHRA and CDR2 is YSYEKL in the germline V gene. The junction had 9 bases not matched to a gene; V was cut back by 0 bases and J by 6 bases.

This clonotype came up a few times. This rearrangement joins TRBV4-1 to TRBJ2-7, with 9 bases identical to TRBD2. Germline V gene sequence: CDR1 MGHRA, CDR2 YSYEKL. V trimming: 1 base; J trimming: 3 bases; junction bases outside the gene matches: 4. The CDR3 totals 15 residues. The CDR3: CASSQVAGAYYEQYF. The CDR3 coding sequence is TGCGCCAGCAGCCAAGTAGCGGGGGCGTACTACGAGCAGTACTTC.

This clonotype was seen repeatedly, ten times or more. The chain has TRBV5-1 and TRBJ1-3; weak D call: TRBD1 (6 bases). CDR1 is SGHRS and CDR2 is YFSETQ in the germline V gene. CDR3 size: 15 residues. V was pared by 1 base and J by 3 bases, with 11 bases between. CDR3 sequence (DNA): TGCGCCAGCAGCTTGCTCGGGGGCTTTGGAAACACCATATATTTT. Translated, it gives CASSLLGGFGNTIYF. The variable domain in full, completed from reference TRBV5-1 and TRBJ1-3, reads KAGVTQTPRYLIKTRGQQVTLSCSPISGHRSVSWYQQTPGQGLQFLFEYFSETQRNKGNFPGRFSGRQFSNSRSEMNVSTLELGDSALYLCASSLLGGFGNTIYFGEGSWLTVV.

This clonotype was seen a few times. The chain has TRBV9 and TRBJ1-2; D is unresolved. CDR1 and CDR2 (germline): SGDLS, YYNGEE. Trimming took off 1 base at V and 7 bases at J, with 17 bases between the two ends. The CDR3 has 15 amino acids. The chain's CDR3 is CASSVSVETGFGYTF. The CDR3 region has the DNA TGTGCCAGCAGCGTATCAGTCGAAACGGGTTTTGGCTACACCTTC. The full variable domain, with the rest looked up from reference TRBV9 and TRBJ1-2, is DSGVTQTPKHLITATGQRVTLRCSPRSGDLSVYWYQQSLDQGLQFLIQYYNGEERAKGNILERFSAQQFPDLHSELNLSSLELGDSALYFCASSVSVETGFGYTFGSGTRLTVV.

The genes are TRBV4-1 and TRBJ2-5; tentative D call: TRBD2 (6 bases). The V gene lost 2 bases and the J gene lost 4 bases, with 8 bases spanning the gap. The CDR3 contains 13 residues. CDR1 is MGHRA, CDR2 YSYEKL, per germline. CDR3 bases: TGCGCCAGCAGCCAACCCGGGGGAGAGACCCAGTACTTC. Amino acids: CASSQPGGETQYF.